What follows describes a single T cell receptor beta chain. Its matching antigen is unknown. With 60 Vbeta and 13 Jbeta primers, the PCR was carried out. Produced via immunoSEQ multiplex PCR; TCRdb's table is partial and in-frame only. This table holds some 150,000 clones, 75% to 80% found once. Germline V gives CDR1 SGHRS, CDR2 YFSETQ. There are 14 residues in the CDR3. V gave up 3 bases and J gave up 5 bases; unmatched junction bases: 7. This specimen comes from a study of cytomegalovirus exposure and HLA in healthy donors. Notes on the study in general: Most TCR sequences showed up rarely, but some public TCRs showed up in many donors. Among TCR beta chains, those listed as cytomegalovirus-associated numbered 164. In all likelihood, a cluster of highly shared sequence variants was a sequencing artifact.

Sequenced sample: PBMCs. V and J are TRBV5-1 and TRBJ1-1, with 7 bases fitting TRBD1. The sequence was collected from a male donor in good health and CMV-seronegative. CDR3 DNA: TGCGCCAGCAGCTCACGACAGGGTGGGACTGAAGCTTTCTTT. Encoded protein: CASSSRQGGTEAFF. Complete variable domain (other parts from reference TRBV5-1 and TRBJ1-1): KAGVTQTPRYLIKTRGQQVTLSCSPISGHRSVSWYQQTPGQGLQFLFEYFSETQRNKGNFPGRFSGRQFSNSRSEMNVSTLELGDSALYLCASSSRQGGTEAFFGQGTRLTVV.